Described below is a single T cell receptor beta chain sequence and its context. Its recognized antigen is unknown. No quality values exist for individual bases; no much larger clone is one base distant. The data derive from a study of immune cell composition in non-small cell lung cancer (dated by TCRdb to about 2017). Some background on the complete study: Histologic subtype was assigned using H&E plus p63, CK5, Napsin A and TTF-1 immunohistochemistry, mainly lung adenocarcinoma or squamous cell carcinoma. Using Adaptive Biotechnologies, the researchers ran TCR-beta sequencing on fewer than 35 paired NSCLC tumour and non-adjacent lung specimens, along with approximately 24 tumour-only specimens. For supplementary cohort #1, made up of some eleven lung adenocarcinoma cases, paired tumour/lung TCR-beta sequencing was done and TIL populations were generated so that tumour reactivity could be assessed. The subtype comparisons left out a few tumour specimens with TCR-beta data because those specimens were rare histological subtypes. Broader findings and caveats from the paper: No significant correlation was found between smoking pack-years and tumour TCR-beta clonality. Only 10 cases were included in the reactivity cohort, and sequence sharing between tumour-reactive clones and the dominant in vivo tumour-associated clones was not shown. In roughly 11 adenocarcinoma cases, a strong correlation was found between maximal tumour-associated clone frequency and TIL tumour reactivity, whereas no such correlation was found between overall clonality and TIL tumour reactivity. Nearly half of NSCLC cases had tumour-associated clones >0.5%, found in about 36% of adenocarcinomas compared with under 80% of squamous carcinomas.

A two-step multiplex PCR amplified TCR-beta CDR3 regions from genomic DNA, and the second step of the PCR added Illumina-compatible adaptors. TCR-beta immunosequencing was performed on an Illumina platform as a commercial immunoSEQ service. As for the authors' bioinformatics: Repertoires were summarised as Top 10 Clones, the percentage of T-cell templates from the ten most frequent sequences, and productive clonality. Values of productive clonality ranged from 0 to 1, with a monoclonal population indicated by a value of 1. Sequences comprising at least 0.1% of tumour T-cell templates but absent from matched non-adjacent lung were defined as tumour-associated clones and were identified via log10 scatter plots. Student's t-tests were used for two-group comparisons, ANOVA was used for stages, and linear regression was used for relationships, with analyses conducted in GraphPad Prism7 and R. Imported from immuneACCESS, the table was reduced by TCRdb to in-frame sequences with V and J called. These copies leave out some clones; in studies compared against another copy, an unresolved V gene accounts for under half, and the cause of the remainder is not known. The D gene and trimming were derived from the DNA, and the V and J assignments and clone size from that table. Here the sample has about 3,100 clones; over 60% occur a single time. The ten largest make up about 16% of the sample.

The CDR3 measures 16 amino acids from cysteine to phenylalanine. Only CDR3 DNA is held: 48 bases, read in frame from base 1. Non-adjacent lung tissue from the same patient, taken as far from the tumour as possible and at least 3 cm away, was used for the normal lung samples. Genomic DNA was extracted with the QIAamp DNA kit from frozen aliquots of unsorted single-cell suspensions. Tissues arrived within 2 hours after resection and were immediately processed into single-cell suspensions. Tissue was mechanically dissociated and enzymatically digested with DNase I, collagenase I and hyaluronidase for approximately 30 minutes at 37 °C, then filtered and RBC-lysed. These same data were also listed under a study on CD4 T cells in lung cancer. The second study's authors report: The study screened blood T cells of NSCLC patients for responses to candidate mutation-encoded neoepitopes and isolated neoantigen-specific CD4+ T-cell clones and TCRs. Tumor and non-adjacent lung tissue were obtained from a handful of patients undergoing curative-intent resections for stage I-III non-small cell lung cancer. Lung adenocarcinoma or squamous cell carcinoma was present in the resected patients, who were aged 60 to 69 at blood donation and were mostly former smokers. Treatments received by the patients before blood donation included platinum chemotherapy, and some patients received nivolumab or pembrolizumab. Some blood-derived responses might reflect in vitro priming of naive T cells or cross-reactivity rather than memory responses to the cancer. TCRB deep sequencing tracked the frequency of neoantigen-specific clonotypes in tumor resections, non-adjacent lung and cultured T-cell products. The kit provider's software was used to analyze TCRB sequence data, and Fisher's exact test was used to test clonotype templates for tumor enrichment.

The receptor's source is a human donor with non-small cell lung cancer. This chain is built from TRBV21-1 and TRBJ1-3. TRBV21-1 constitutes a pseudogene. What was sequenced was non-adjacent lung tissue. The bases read TGTGCCAGCAGCAAAGCAAATCGGGGCTCTGGAAACACCATATATTTT. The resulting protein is CASSKANRGSGNTIYF.